Below are 27 T cell receptor beta chains sequenced from a single sample in a study of shared clonotypes between healthy human individuals. Sequencing used immunoSEQ multiplex PCR; TCRdb keeps in-frame clones, though not all of them. Of over 2 million clones listed, 80% to 95% are singletons. Sample: naive CD4+ T cells from PBMCs. Stated subset: CD45RA+ positively selected. The receptors come from a man aged 18 to 30 in good health. Some clones in this sample may be carry-over from other donors' samples.

The chain carries TRBV2 and TRBJ2-3; a weak D match, TRBD2 (6 bases). With 7 bases removed from V and 7 bases from J, the gap between germline ends came to 21 bases. The length of the CDR3 is 15 residues. Germline lookup yields CDR1 SNHLY and CDR2 FYNNEI. CDR3 amino acids: CASTLMLKGGNTQYF. The DNA of the CDR3 is TGTGCCAGCACCCTGATGCTCAAAGGCGGGAATACGCAGTATTTT.

The chain couples TRBV7-3 to TRBJ1-1, with no clear D. The germline V gene has CDR1 SGHTA and CDR2 FQGTGA. Trimming cost V 1 base and J 2 bases, with 8 bases left between them. The CDR3 loop spans 14 amino acids. CDR3 nucleotides: TGTGCCAGCAGCTTAAAAGCGGGAAACACTGAAGCTTTCTTT. Amino acids: CASSLKAGNTEAFF.

In this sample, this clone turned up once. This specimen includes other DNA sequences encoding the same CDR3. The V gene is TRBV18, the J gene TRBJ1-2; 7 bases agree with TRBD1. Germline V CDR1 and CDR2: KGHSH, LQKENI. J gave up 2 bases and V 2 bases, and 5 bases lay outside the gene matches. The CDR3 sequence is 15 residues long. In DNA form, the CDR3 reads TGTGCCAGCTCACCATCCCCGGACAGGAACTATGGCTACACCTTC. Translation gives CASSPSPDRNYGYTF.

The J gene is TRBJ1-2, the V gene TRBV4-1; the D gene is possibly TRBD1 (6 bases). V was cut by 1 base and J by 7 bases, with 13 bases left in between. The CDR3 length is 14 residues. Germline V lookup: CDR1 MGHRA, CDR2 YSYEKL. For the CDR3, the DNA is TGCGCCAGCAGCCAAGTTCTTGGGGGGCTTGGCTACACCTTC. Translation: CASSQVLGGLGYTF.

The chain combines TRBV30 with TRBJ2-7; tentatively, D is TRBD2 (6 bases). Germline-derived CDR1 and CDR2 are GTSNPN and SVGIG (reference sequence). Trimming removed 2 bases at V and 0 bases at J, with 11 bases between. The CDR3 contains 14 residues. CDR3: CAWSSGGTSYEQYF. For the CDR3, the DNA is TGTGCCTGGAGTTCGGGCGGGACCTCCTACGAGCAGTACTTC.

The rearrangement uses TRBV25-1 and TRBJ2-7; perhaps TRBD1 as D (7 bases). The CDR3 has 14 amino acids. CDR1 MGHDK and CDR2 SYGVNS come from the germline V gene. V lost 7 bases and J lost 3, with 16 bases in between. This CDR3 is CASTPRGARYEQYF. The CDR3 region has the DNA TGTGCCAGCACACCCAGGGGGGCGCGCTACGAGCAGTACTTC.

The J gene is TRBJ2-2, the V gene TRBV12-5; TRBD2 matches at 11 bases. The J segment lost 1 base and the V segment lost 4 bases, leaving 2 bases of the junction unmatched. The V gene's germline CDR1 is LGHNT and CDR2 FRNRAP. The CDR3 has 16 amino acids. CDR3 amino acids: CASGSGTSGNTGELFF. CDR3 nucleotide sequence: TGTGCTAGTGGTTCCGGGACTAGCGGGAACACCGGGGAGCTGTTTTTT. Complete variable domain (other parts from reference TRBV12-5 and TRBJ2-2): DARVTQTPRHKVTEMGQEVTMRCQPILGHNTVFWYRQTMMQGLELLAYFRNRAPLDDSGMPKDRFSAEMPDATLATLKIQPSEPRDSAVYFCASGSGTSGNTGELFFGEGSRLTVL.

About this clone: A read error may be the cause here, since a much bigger clone is one base away. V gene TRBV5-1 combines with J gene TRBJ1-1; D remains unclear. CDR3 length: 14 residues. V was cut by 0 bases and J by 1 base, with 7 bases left in between. CDR1 is SGHRS and CDR2 is YFSETQ in the germline V gene. CDR3 in DNA: TGCGCCAGCAGCTTGGGGCCAGCGAACACTGAAGCTTTCTTT. Its translation is CASSLGPANTEAFF. The complete variable domain, with remaining parts taken from reference TRBV5-1 and TRBJ1-1, reads KAGVTQTPRYLIKTRGQQVTLSCSPISGHRSVSWYQQTPGQGLQFLFEYFSETQRNKGNFPGRFSGRQFSNSRSEMNVSTLELGDSALYLCASSLGPANTEAFFGQGTRLTVV.

This chain connects TRBV6-5 to TRBJ1-1, with D hard to call. CDR3 size: 14 residues. The V end lost 6 bases, the J end lost 2 bases, and 13 bases lay between the germline ends. Germline assignment: CDR1 MNHEY and CDR2 SVGAGI. CDR3 in DNA: TGTGCCAGCAGACGTACGCGGGTAAACACTGAAGCTTTCTTT. This encodes CASRRTRVNTEAFF.

This chain connects TRBV14 to TRBJ2-5; D possibly matches TRBD1 or TRBD2 (5 bases each). The CDR3 extends over 13 amino acids. Germline V lookup: CDR1 SGHDN, CDR2 FVKESK. Between the trimmed V and J ends, which lost 4 bases and 4 bases, there was a span of 10 bases. The CDR3 sequence is CASSLRGAETQYF. CDR3 DNA sequence: TGTGCCAGCAGCCTGAGAGGGGCAGAGACCCAGTACTTC.

The chain recombines TRBV30 with TRBJ2-1; 7 bases are a match to TRBD2. The CDR3 spans 17 residues. V shed 3 bases, J shed 8 bases, and the junction held 19 bases outside the gene matches. CDR1 and CDR2 (germline): GTSNPN, SVGIG (reference sequence). CDR3 coding DNA: TGTGCCTGGAGCCGTACTAGGATTGCGGGAGATGGGGATGAGCAGTTCTTC. Amino acids: CAWSRTRIAGDGDEQFF.

This clone has just one count. The CDR3 DNA follows: TGTGCCAGCAGCCCACCCGGGACGGGGGTCTCTGGAAACACCATATATTTT. This sequence encodes CASSPPGTGVSGNTIYF. This chain connects TRBV5-6 to TRBJ1-3, with TRBD1 as a possible D gene (5 bases). CDR1 is SGHDT and CDR2 is YYEEEE in the germline V gene. Trimming removed 4 bases from V and 0 bases from J, with 17 bases in between. This CDR3 spans 17 amino acids.

The rearrangement joins TRBV6-1 to TRBJ2-1; unclear D gene. Per the germline V gene, CDR1 is MNHNS and CDR2 is SASEGT. Trimming pared 5 bases from V and 9 bases from J, leaving 14 bases between. This CDR3 is built from 13 residues. CDR3 sequence reads: CASSPQPGSEQFF. The CDR3 DNA reads TGTGCCAGCAGTCCCCAGCCCGGGTCTGAGCAGTTCTTC.

This sequence joins TRBV5-4 and TRBJ1-3, with TRBD1 matching 7 bases. V shed 4 bases, J shed 2 bases, and the junction held 9 bases outside the gene matches. The CDR3 spans 16 residues. Per germline, CDR1 SGHNT and CDR2 YYREEE (reference sequence). This chain's CDR3 is CASSRPGQATGNTIYF. The CDR3 coding sequence is TGTGCCAGCAGCCGACCCGGACAGGCGACTGGAAACACCATATATTTT.

The DNA for the CDR3 is TGCGCCAGCAGCTTGGAAGGTGGTATGTCACAGGGGTATGAGCAGTTCTTC. Protein product: CASSLEGGMSQGYEQFF. The rearrangement links TRBV5-1 to TRBJ2-1, with 7 positions matching TRBD1. CDR1 is SGHRS, CDR2 YFSETQ, per germline. Germline trimming cut 0 bases from V and 8 bases from J; bases unmatched to any gene: 14. The CDR3 length is 17 residues.

V and J are TRBV5-5 and TRBJ2-7; TRBD2 agrees at 8 bases. This CDR3 has 15 amino acids. The junction had 10 bases not matched to a gene; V was cut back by 5 bases and J by 3 bases. CDR1 SGHKS and CDR2 YYEKEE come from the germline V gene (reference sequence). CDR3 amino acids: CASRPGLGGGYEQYF. Here the CDR3 DNA reads TGTGCCAGCAGGCCGGGACTAGGAGGGGGCTACGAGCAGTACTTC.

This clone was picked up one time. The J gene is TRBJ1-1, the V gene TRBV30, with 9 bases that match TRBD1. CDR1 is GTSNPN, CDR2 SVGIG, per germline (reference sequence). This CDR3 contains 14 residues. Germline trimming cut 0 bases from V and 4 bases from J; bases unmatched to any gene: 3. CDR3 coding DNA: TGTGCCTGGAGTGTACAGACAGGGGGCACTGAAGCTTTCTTT. It yields the protein CAWSVQTGGTEAFF. The entire variable domain, with the rest obtained from reference TRBV30 and TRBJ1-1, is as follows: SQTIHQWPATLVQPVGSPLSLECTVEGTSNPNLYWYRQAAGRGLQLLFYSVGIGQISSEVPQNLSASRPQDRQFILSSKKLLLSDSGFYLCAWSVQTGGTEAFFGQGTRLTVV.

For this clone: This specimen includes other DNA sequences encoding the same CDR3. V and J are TRBV2 and TRBJ2-5, with D tentatively TRBD1 (6 bases). Germline V lookup: CDR1 SNHLY, CDR2 FYNNEI. This CDR3 has 11 residues. V lost 6 bases to trimming and J lost 5 bases, with 7 bases between them. The CDR3 nucleotides read TGTGCCAGCAGGAGGGGGGAGACCCAGTACTTC. Translated: CASRRGETQYF.

The chain has TRBV28 and TRBJ1-2, with unresolved D. V shed 7 bases and J shed 8 bases, with 14 bases lying between them. CDR1 is MDHEN, CDR2 SYDVKM, per germline. This CDR3 is built from 12 residues. This CDR3 reads CASTLPSLGYTF. The CDR3 coding sequence is TGTGCCAGCACCCTTCCTTCTCTCGGCTACACCTTC.

This chain joins TRBV5-1 and TRBJ2-1, with D perhaps TRBD1 (6 bases). Germline V CDR1 and CDR2: SGHRS, YFSETQ. This CDR3 contains 14 residues. V lost 5 bases to trimming and J lost 7 bases, with 16 bases between them. The chain's CDR3 is CASSLTGSGNEQFF. CDR3 bases: TGCGCCAGCAGTCTCACAGGGTCGGGGAATGAGCAGTTCTTC.

CDR3: CASSLYSGWDRVYEQYF. CDR3 nucleotide sequence: TGTGCCAGCAGCTTATATAGCGGGTGGGACAGGGTCTACGAGCAGTACTTC. The chain couples TRBV5-6 to TRBJ2-7; TRBD1 matches 9 bases. CDR1 and CDR2 from the germline V gene are SGHDT and YYEEEE. The CDR3 extends over 17 amino acids. After removal of 2 bases from V and 3 bases from J, the junction contained 12 bases not matched to a gene.

The rearrangement links TRBV5-4 to TRBJ1-1, with D perhaps matching TRBD1 (5 bases). The CDR3 length is 15 residues. Germline V CDR1 and CDR2: SGHNT, YYREEE (reference sequence). V was pared by 0 bases and J by 5 bases, with 14 bases between. CDR3 sequence: CASSLARGLLTEAFF. In DNA, the CDR3 is TGTGCCAGCAGCTTGGCACGGGGGTTGTTAACTGAAGCTTTCTTT.

V and J are TRBV28 and TRBJ2-7; D is undetermined. In germline, CDR1 is MDHEN, CDR2 SYDVKM. The CDR3 is 15 amino acids. Trimming left V 4 bases short and J 3 bases short, with 16 bases between. DNA of the CDR3: TGTGCCAGCAGTTCCCCTAAGGGAAACAACTACGAGCAGTACTTC. It is translated as CASSSPKGNNYEQYF.

The V gene is TRBV7-2, the J gene TRBJ2-7, with D hard to call. The length of the CDR3 is 13 residues. Germline V gene sequence: CDR1 SGHTA, CDR2 FQGNSA. Trimming shortened V by 3 bases and J by 2 bases, and 8 bases separated the two germline ends. CDR3 nucleotide sequence: TGTGCCAGCAGCTTTCTGAGCACCTACGAGCAGTACTTC. Translating gives CASSFLSTYEQYF.

The chain couples TRBV18 to TRBJ2-5; D is possibly TRBD2 (7 bases). Germline-derived CDR1 and CDR2 are KGHSH and LQKENI. The CDR3 length is 15 residues. V was pared by 6 bases and J by 5 bases, with 19 bases between. CDR3 amino acids: CASSPEGGSGETQYF. For the CDR3, the DNA is TGTGCCAGCTCCCCCGAGGGGGGGTCTGGGGAGACCCAGTACTTC.

The chain uses TRBV10-1 and TRBJ1-1; no clear D. This CDR3 has 13 amino acids. V was pared by 3 bases and J by 1 base, with 6 bases between. Germline CDR1 is WNHNN and CDR2 is SYGVQD (reference sequence). Here the CDR3 reads CASSERENTEAFF. The CDR3, as DNA: TGCGCCAGCAGTGAAAGGGAGAACACTGAAGCTTTCTTT.

About this clone: Other DNA variants within this sample encode the same CDR3. The chain joins TRBV5-8 to TRBJ2-2, with no clear D. The CDR3 extends over 11 amino acids. The V end was cut by 2 bases, the J end by 6 bases, with 2 bases between. Germline CDR1 and CDR2: SGHTS and YDEGEE. The CDR3 DNA follows: TGTGCCAGCAGCTTAGCCGGGGAGCTGTTTTTT. This translates into CASSLAGELFF.